A selection of T cell receptor beta chains follows, all from one sample in a study of T cells in Graves' hyperthyroidism and ophthalmopathy. TCRdb re-called the multiplex PCR reads through MiXCR, storing one row per CDR3 protein. The data show about 160,000 distinct CDR3 sequences, around 8.9% seen once. Sequencing input: blood. These receptor sequences come from a woman under 30 with Graves' hyperthyroidism that later progressed to Graves' ophthalmopathy. CDR3s include the opening cysteine and the closing phenylalanine or tryptophan. A D gene is named only where the DNA matches it firmly. Where a row states a size, it is once, few, many or the class of an expanded clone; other rows omit it.

TGTGCCAGCAGTCGAGCGGGAAACACCGGGGAGCTGTTTTTT CASSRAGNTGELFF many TRBJ2-2 TRBD2 TRBV2
TGTGCTAGTGGTTTCGGACAGGGCTATGAGCAGTTCTTC CASGFGQGYEQFF many TRBJ2-1 TRBD1 TRBV12-5
TGCGCCAGCAGCTTTGTCGGACTCGGCTACGAGCAGTACTTC CASSFVGLGYEQYF many TRBJ2-7 NA TRBV5-1
TGTGCCAGCAGCACCAGGGACATTCGATCGGACACTGAAGCTTTCTTT CASSTRDIRSDTEAFF many TRBJ1-1 NA TRBV6-1
TGTGCCAGCAGCCAGGCTTACGAGCAGTACTTC CASSQAYEQYF many TRBJ2-7 NA TRBV3-1
TGTGCCAGCAGCGTAGCGCCTACCTGGGGGGAGCAGTACTTC CASSVAPTWGEQYF many TRBJ2-7 NA TRBV9
TGCAGCGTTGCTTTGACGGAGAATCAGCCCCAGCATTTT CSVALTENQPQHF many TRBJ1-5 NA TRBV29-1
TGTGCCAGCAGTTCTGGGACTAGCGGGAGAACCGGGGAGCTGTTTTTT CASSSGTSGRTGELFF many TRBJ2-2 TRBD2 TRBV12-3/TRBV12-4
TGTGCCAGCAGCCGAACCGGGGGTCAGCCCCAGCATTTT CASSRTGGQPQHF NA TRBJ1-5 NA TRBV6-1
TGTGCCAGCAGCTTAGGGCAGTCCTCCTACAATGAGCAGTTCTTC CASSLGQSSYNEQFF once TRBJ2-1 NA TRBV11-2
TGTGCCAGCAGTGAATGGGACAGAGAAAATGAAAAACTGTTTTTT CASSEWDRENEKLFF many TRBJ1-4 TRBD1 TRBV6-1
TGTGCCAGCAGGCGGACAGGCTATAACGAGCAGTACTTC CASRRTGYNEQYF many TRBJ2-7 TRBD1 TRBV2
TGTGCCAGTAGTATAGATGCGCCAGAAGAGACCCAGTACTTC CASSIDAPEETQYF few TRBJ2-5 NA TRBV19
TGTGCCAGCAGTATATATACAGGCGCCACTGAAGCTTTCTTT CASSIYTGATEAFF NA TRBJ1-1 NA TRBV12-3/TRBV12-4
TGTGCCAGCAGTTACTCGAGGCCGGGAAATCAGCCCCAGCATTTT CASSYSRPGNQPQHF many TRBJ1-5 NA TRBV6-6
TGTGCCAGCAGATCCTTGGGGATCAACACTGAAGCTTTCTTT CASRSLGINTEAFF NA TRBJ1-1 NA TRBV11-2
TGTGCCACCAGTGACGGGCGGGGCGGACAGGCCAATCAGCCCCAGCATTTT CATSDGRGGQANQPQHF many TRBJ1-5 TRBD1 TRBV24-1
TGCAGCGTTGAAGAAGTTGGGGACACCACTAACTATGGCTACACCTTC CSVEEVGDTTNYGYTF many TRBJ1-2 NA TRBV29-1
TGTGCCAGCAGCTTAGTGTCAAGTTCCTCACATCAGCCCCAGCATTTT CASSLVSSSSHQPQHF many TRBJ1-5 NA TRBV7-2
TGTGCCACCAGCAGAGATTGGAACACCGCGGGAAAACTGTTTTTT CATSRDWNTAGKLFF many TRBJ1-4 NA TRBV15
TGTGCCAGCAGTGGGAGTGCAGGCGGGAATTCACCCCTCCACTTT CASSGSAGGNSPLHF many TRBJ1-6 NA TRBV2
TGTGCCAGTAGTCCCAGGTCGGCATCACCCCTCCACTTT CASSPRSASPLHF many TRBJ1-6 NA TRBV19